This TCR beta chain emerged from a study of OX40 agonist ivuxolimab in advanced cancers. Study-level information: Those enrolled were less than 85% male, with a mean age of 60 years and ages from about 20 to 85.

General study results and limits: Dosing at 0.1 to 3.0 mg/kg was accompanied by clonal expansion of CD4+ and CD8+ blood T cells by week 6.

Some clones are missing from TCRdb's copy, which holds only in-frame ones; the method was immunoSEQ multiplex PCR. The sample has about 36,000 clones, just under 80% seen once; the top ten hold around 13%. For this clone: Antigen specificity is unknown.

The trim removed 6 bases at V and 3 bases at J, leaving 4 bases unmatched. Germline lookup yields CDR1 MNHEY and CDR2 SVGAGI. This CDR3 is built from 14 residues. It was autoimmune disease history or systemic immunosuppression that excluded patients. This material consisted of CD4+ or CD8+ T cells sorted from blood, taken in a trial of the OX40 agonist ivuxolimab. The sequence derives from an adult with an advanced solid tumor such as melanoma, head and neck, liver or kidney cancer. V usage is TRBV6-5 and J usage is TRBJ2-3; 9 nucleotides agree with TRBD2. CDR3 amino acids: CASSRSGSTDTQYF. The CDR3, as DNA: TGTGCCAGCAGCCGTAGCGGGAGTACAGATACGCAGTATTTT.